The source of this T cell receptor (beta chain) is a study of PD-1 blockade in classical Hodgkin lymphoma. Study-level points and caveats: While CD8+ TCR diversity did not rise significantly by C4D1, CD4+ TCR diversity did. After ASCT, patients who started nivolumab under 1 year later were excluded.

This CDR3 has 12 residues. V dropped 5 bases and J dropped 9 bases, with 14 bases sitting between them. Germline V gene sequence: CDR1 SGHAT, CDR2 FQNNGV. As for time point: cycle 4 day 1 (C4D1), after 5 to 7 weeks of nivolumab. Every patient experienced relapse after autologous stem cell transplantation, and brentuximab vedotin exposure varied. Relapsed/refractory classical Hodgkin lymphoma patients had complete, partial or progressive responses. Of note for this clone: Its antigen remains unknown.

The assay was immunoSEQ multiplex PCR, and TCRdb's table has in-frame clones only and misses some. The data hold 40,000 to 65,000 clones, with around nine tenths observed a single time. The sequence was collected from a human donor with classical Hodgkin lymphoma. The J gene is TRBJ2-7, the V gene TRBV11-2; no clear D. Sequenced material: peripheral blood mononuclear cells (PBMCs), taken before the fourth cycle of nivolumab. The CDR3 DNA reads TGTGCCAGCAGCCCGACCAGTCCTGCGCAGTACTTC. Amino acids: CASSPTSPAQYF.